The present TCR beta chain was sequenced within a study of T cells in Graves' hyperthyroidism and ophthalmopathy. Lactation, pregnancy, other autoimmune disease or uncontrolled infection led to exclusion of patients. Diagnostic assessment was based on clinical symptoms, serum thyroxine and TRAb, thyroid ultrasound and orbital computed tomography. This clonotype has only a few counts. Unmatched junction bases numbered 12, after V lost 5 bases and J lost 3 bases. The germline gives CDR1 MNHEY, CDR2 SVGEGT. The CDR3 contains 16 residues. TCR beta CDR3 regions were amplified from RNA. With the HTBI primer set, the TCR CDR3 went through a first round of RT-PCR. TCRdb used MiXCR to reprocess the multiplex PCR reads, holding one entry per CDR3 protein. The sample has hundreds of thousands of distinct CDR3 sequences, around 22% seen once.

Input material: blood. The chain combines TRBV6-2 or TRBV6-3 with TRBJ2-7; TRBD1 agrees at 8 bases. The sequence came from a woman in her twenties or thirties with Graves' ophthalmopathy. CDR3 amino acids: CASSPRLGQDYYEQYF. CDR3 coding DNA: TGTGCCAGCAGTCCCCGCCTGGGACAGGATTACTACGAGCAGTACTTC.